Each of the 24 T cell receptor beta chains below was sequenced from the same sample in a study of CD8 T cells in Susac syndrome. Random-hexamer reverse transcription was applied to roughly 0.5 to 1 ug RNA. Each CDR3 protein gets one entry after TCRdb re-called the immunoSEQ multiplex PCR reads with MiXCR. The sample includes roughly 200,000 distinct CDR3 sequences, about 94% of them seen just once. The specimen sequenced was CD4+ T cells from PBMCs. All receptors derive from a human donor with multiple sclerosis.

The chain is built from TRBV12-3 or TRBV12-4 and TRBJ2-7; D is undetermined. This CDR3 contains 14 residues. V was clipped by 2 bases and J by 2 bases, with 10 bases between them. The CDR3 DNA reads TGTGCCAGCAGTTTAACTCGACCCCCCTACGAGCAGTACTTC. This sequence encodes CASSLTRPPYEQYF.

V usage is TRBV19 and J usage is TRBJ1-5; a weak D match, TRBD1 (5 bases). Germline V gene data show CDR1 as LNHDA and CDR2 as SQIVND (reference sequence). Between the trimmed V and J ends, which lost 3 bases and 2 bases, there was a span of 11 bases. The CDR3 is 15 residues long. The CDR3 DNA reads TGTGCCAGTAGTATCCAGGGAGGCGGCAATCAGCCCCAGCATTTT. Amino acids: CASSIQGGGNQPQHF.

The V call is TRBV7-2, the J call TRBJ2-1; perhaps TRBD2 as D (5 bases). Trimming took 3 bases from V and 8 from J, leaving 8 bases between them. CDR3 length: 12 residues. The germline V gene has CDR1 SGHTA and CDR2 FQGNSA. The CDR3 DNA sequence: TGTGCCAGCAGCTTTGCAGCGGATGAGCAGTTCTTC. Protein: CASSFAADEQFF. Full variable domain (rest looked up from reference TRBV7-2 and TRBJ2-1): GAGVSQSPSNKVTEKGKDVELRCDPISGHTALYWYRQSLGQGLEFLIYFQGNSAPDKSGLPSDRFSAERTGGSVSTLTIQRTQQEDSAVYLCASSFAADEQFFGPGTRLTVL.

The chain has TRBV6-6 and TRBJ1-5; TRBD1 matches at 8 bases. Losses at the gene ends were 6 bases for V and 2 bases for J; bases not matched to a gene: 3. Germline CDR1 reads MNHNY; CDR2 reads SVGAGI (reference sequence). This CDR3 has 14 amino acids. The CDR3 spells CASRWTGRNQPQHF. The CDR3 bases are TGTGCCAGCAGGTGGACAGGGCGCAATCAGCCCCAGCATTTT.

This sequence joins TRBV20-1 and TRBJ2-3; no clear D gene. The CDR3 totals 17 residues. Trimming removed 3 bases from V and 0 bases from J, with 19 bases in between. Germline CDR1 and CDR2: DFQATT and SNEGSKA (reference sequence). CDR3 DNA: TGCAGTGCTAGTGGCGTGCGAGGTCTAGGGAGCACAGATACGCAGTATTTT. Residues: CSASGVRGLGSTDTQYF.

The chain uses TRBV29-1 and TRBJ2-1, with a weak D call TRBD2 (7 bases). The V end lost 6 bases, the J end lost 6 bases, and 27 bases lay between the germline ends. The CDR3 totals 17 residues. Germline V lookup: CDR1 SQVTM, CDR2 ANQGSEA. CDR3 amino acids: CSVRWGGGKSFPNEQFF. The DNA for the CDR3 is TGCAGCGTCAGATGGGGAGGGGGGAAAAGCTTCCCCAATGAGCAGTTCTTC.

V is TRBV11-2 and J is TRBJ2-2, with a possible D match to TRBD1 (5 bases). Trimming cost V 8 bases and J 5 bases, with 12 bases left between them. Germline CDR1 reads SGHAT; CDR2 reads FQNNGV. The CDR3 is 13 amino acids. CDR3 DNA: TGTGCCAGCCGATTGACAGCAACCGGGGAGCTGTTTTTT. Translation: CASRLTATGELFF.

The V call is TRBV7-9, the J call TRBJ1-5; D not resolved. Germline lookup yields CDR1 SEHNR and CDR2 FQNEAQ (reference sequence). The germline V and J ends were trimmed by 3 bases and 6 bases, with 12 bases remaining between them. CDR3 length: 14 amino acids. CDR3 region: CASSFAWEGQPQHF. Written as DNA, the CDR3 is TGTGCCAGCAGCTTTGCATGGGAGGGTCAGCCCCAGCATTTT.

The J gene is TRBJ1-2, the V gene TRBV2; D ambiguous. CDR1 and CDR2 (germline): SNHLY, FYNNEI. Trimming removed 4 bases from V and 8 bases from J, with 11 bases in between. There are 12 residues in the CDR3. CDR3 DNA: TGTGCCAGCAGTGTTGAAGTAAAAGGCTACACCTTC. The encoded protein is CASSVEVKGYTF.

The CDR3 DNA follows: TGTGCCAGCAGCAACTATCGCGGACAGGGGCAGTACGAGCAGTACTTC. Residues: CASSNYRGQGQYEQYF. The chain is built from TRBV21-1 and TRBJ2-7; TRBD1, the table's D call, lacks a check against the DNA. TRBV21-1 is a pseudogene segment. The length of the CDR3 is 16 residues.

V is TRBV7-9 and J is TRBJ2-6; TRBD1 agrees at 7 bases. This CDR3 has 17 amino acids. Unmatched junction bases numbered 7, after V lost 5 bases and J lost 0 bases. Germline V gene lookup returns CDR1 SEHNR and CDR2 FQNEAQ (reference sequence). CDR3 coding DNA: TGTGCCAGCAGCCCACGACAGGGTCTCTCTGGGGCCAACGTCCTGACTTTC. Its protein is CASSPRQGLSGANVLTF.

The CDR3 DNA reads as TGCGCCAGCAGCCAAGTCGGAGCCTATGGCTACACCTTC. Translated, it gives CASSQVGAYGYTF. This rearrangement joins TRBV4-1 to TRBJ1-2, with D unresolved. Germline V gene data show CDR1 as MGHRA and CDR2 as YSYEKL. This CDR3 spans 13 amino acids. V lost 1 base and J lost 4, with 7 bases in between.

The chain joins TRBV12-3 or TRBV12-4 to TRBJ2-3; 7 nucleotides line up with TRBD2. This CDR3 is 14 amino acids long. The ends lost 3 bases at V and 3 bases at J; junction bases unmatched: 3. The CDR3 DNA is TGTGCCAGCAGTTTGCTGCGGGAGACAGATACGCAGTATTTT. Translation gives CASSLLRETDTQYF.

The J gene is TRBJ2-4, the V gene TRBV2, with D maybe TRBD1 (5 bases). The CDR3 has 13 residues. Trimming stripped 10 bases from V and 3 bases from J, with 13 bases between. Germline V CDR1 and CDR2: SNHLY, FYNNEI. CDR3 protein: CATRAFGKNIQYF. DNA of the CDR3: TGTGCCACCAGGGCTTTTGGCAAAAACATTCAGTACTTC.

This chain links TRBV2 with TRBJ2-7, with TRBD1 as a possible D gene (5 bases). Germline V gene data show CDR1 as SNHLY and CDR2 as FYNNEI. V lost 8 bases and J lost 1, with 24 bases in between. The CDR3 extends over 17 amino acids. CDR3 sequence (DNA): TGTGCCAGCCCCCCTCCCAGGGATAGTGGGTCGTCCTACGAGCAGTACTTC. This sequence encodes CASPPPRDSGSSYEQYF.

The gene calls are TRBV18 and TRBJ1-1, with 7 bases fitting TRBD1. Germline V CDR1 and CDR2: KGHSH, LQKENI. The CDR3 totals 13 residues. V dropped 4 bases and J dropped 7; count of bases not matched to a gene: 6. DNA for the CDR3: TGTGCCAGCTCACTGGGCGGGACAGATGAAGCTTTCTTT. Translated, it gives CASSLGGTDEAFF.

In its sample, this clonotype was seen once. V gene TRBV25-1 combines with J gene TRBJ2-1; the D gene is possibly TRBD1 (5 bases). The CDR3 runs to 13 residues. Germline lookup yields CDR1 MGHDK and CDR2 SYGVNS. Trimming stripped 6 bases from V and 4 bases from J, with 10 bases between. The CDR3 reads CASSQAGYNEQFF. CDR3 coding DNA: TGTGCCAGCAGCCAGGCAGGGTACAATGAGCAGTTCTTC.

The chain uses TRBV9 and TRBJ2-1; a possible D gene is TRBD1 (6 bases). The CDR3 covers 15 residues. Germline V CDR1 and CDR2: SGDLS, YYNGEE. V lost 0 bases and J lost 1, with 8 bases in between. CDR3 bases: TGTGCCAGCAGCGTAGGGCAGGGGTCCTACAATGAGCAGTTCTTC. Translating it yields CASSVGQGSYNEQFF.

The gene calls are TRBV4-3 and TRBJ1-6; the D gene is possibly TRBD1 (6 bases). In germline, CDR1 is LGHNA, CDR2 YSLEER. The CDR3 contains 16 residues. V lost 2 bases, J lost 9 bases, and 17 bases lay in between. Written as DNA, the CDR3 is TGCGCCAGCAGCCAAACACCGACAGGCCAGGTTTCACCCCTCCACTTT. Translating gives CASSQTPTGQVSPLHF.

The chain is built from TRBV29-1 and TRBJ1-1; D perhaps matches TRBD1 (6 bases). The V and J ends lost 6 bases and 1 base respectively, with 15 bases between them. From germline, CDR1 is SQVTM and CDR2 ANQGSEA. This CDR3 region has 14 residues. CDR3 in amino acids: CSVAMTGRNTEAFF. As DNA, the CDR3 is TGCAGCGTGGCGATGACAGGCAGGAACACTGAAGCTTTCTTT.

The CDR3 loop reads CSARGWGGTEAFF. CDR3 bases: TGCAGTGCTAGGGGATGGGGCGGCACTGAAGCTTTCTTT. The chain couples TRBV20-1 to TRBJ1-1, with D maybe TRBD1 (5 bases). The length of the CDR3 is 13 residues. Germline V CDR1 and CDR2: DFQATT, SNEGSKA (reference sequence). The V gene lost 3 bases and the J gene lost 4 bases, with 12 bases spanning the gap.

V gene TRBV5-1 combines with J gene TRBJ2-1; 12 bases are shared with TRBD2. The CDR3 contains 17 residues. CDR1 is SGHRS and CDR2 is YFSETQ in the germline V gene. The trim removed 2 bases at V and 6 bases at J, leaving 9 bases unmatched. The CDR3 loop is CASSFSLTSGGPNEQFF. Here the CDR3 DNA reads TGCGCCAGCAGCTTTTCGTTGACTAGCGGGGGCCCCAATGAGCAGTTCTTC.

V usage is TRBV2 and J usage is TRBJ2-7; 8 positions agree with TRBD1. Germline V gene lookup returns CDR1 SNHLY and CDR2 FYNNEI. Trimming removed 5 bases from V and 3 bases from J; junction bases left unmatched: 6. The CDR3 covers 14 residues. CDR3 amino acids: CASSPGQGRYEQYF. The CDR3 nucleotides are TGTGCCAGCAGTCCCGGACAGGGACGCTACGAGCAGTACTTC.

This clonotype was seen once. The chain couples TRBV25-1 to TRBJ2-1; 7 nucleotides match TRBD2. The J segment lost 7 bases and the V segment lost 7 bases, leaving 10 bases of the junction unmatched. This CDR3 is 14 amino acids long. CDR1 is MGHDK and CDR2 is SYGVNS in the germline V gene. The CDR3 DNA follows: TGTGCCAGCACTGGGGCAGGGAGGGGTAATGAGCAGTTCTTC. The encoded protein is CASTGAGRGNEQFF.